This T cell receptor beta chain came from a study of T cell changes during pregnancy in multiple sclerosis. Germline CDR1 reads LNHDA; CDR2 reads SQIVND (reference sequence). V gave up 1 base and J gave up 5 bases; unmatched junction bases: 4. CDR3 length equals 15 residues. Method: immunoSEQ multiplex PCR; TCRdb's copy keeps in-frame clones and lacks some. The sample holds tens of thousands of clones, over 85% seen once. The sample consisted of peripheral blood, taken in the second trimester of pregnancy. The clonotype was recovered from a female donor in good health, enrolled as a control in a pregnancy study. The gene calls are TRBV19 and TRBJ2-5; 10 bases align to TRBD1. In DNA, the CDR3 is TGTGCCAGTAGTATAGGTCCGGGACAGGGGGAGACCCAGTACTTC. This encodes CASSIGPGQGETQYF.